This is a list of T cell receptor beta chains from one sample in a study of T cell responses to AZD1222 COVID-19 vaccine. TCRdb keeps only in-frame clones here, not all; method: immunoSEQ multiplex PCR. In the table there are more than 140,000 clones, under 95% of which are singletons. The sample here was peripheral blood, taken on day 0 of AZD1222 vaccination. The receptors here all came from an adult in good health. CDR3s include the opening cysteine and the closing phenylalanine or tryptophan. Fields, in order: V gene, clone size, J gene, CDR3 protein. Clone size is shown for a subset of rows, as once, few, many or a class of expanded clone.

v_call: TRBV6-5; clone_size: NA; j_call: TRBJ1-2; cdr3_aa: CASLFGTHEGYTF
v_call: TRBV12-2; clone_size: NA; j_call: TRBJ1-3; cdr3_aa: CASRFQVEDRGNTIYF
v_call: TRBV11-2; clone_size: few; j_call: TRBJ2-7; cdr3_aa: CASSLLFYEQYF
v_call: TRBV6-2/TRBV6-3; clone_size: NA; j_call: TRBJ2-1; cdr3_aa: CASTPGHLSYNEQFF
v_call: TRBV7-5; clone_size: NA; j_call: TRBJ1-1; cdr3_aa: CARRARGDTEAFF
v_call: TRBV21-1; clone_size: NA; j_call: TRBJ1-5; cdr3_aa: CASSTLDQPQHF
v_call: TRBV7-9; clone_size: NA; j_call: TRBJ2-7; cdr3_aa: CASSDSEGPYEQYF
v_call: TRBV29-1; clone_size: NA; j_call: TRBJ2-5; cdr3_aa: CSVERGGVETQYF
v_call: TRBV4-3; clone_size: NA; j_call: TRBJ1-6; cdr3_aa: CASSQDRVWSPLHF
v_call: TRBV7-3; clone_size: NA; j_call: TRBJ1-2; cdr3_aa: CASSPGPRLYGYTF
v_call: TRBV28; clone_size: once; j_call: TRBJ2-7; cdr3_aa: CASSLAGAINYEQYF
v_call: TRBV3-1/TRBV3-2; clone_size: NA; j_call: TRBJ1-5; cdr3_aa: CASSQQGTGGGGYSNQPQHF
v_call: TRBV10-3; clone_size: NA; j_call: TRBJ1-5; cdr3_aa: CAIRVGEGQPQHF
v_call: TRBV13; clone_size: NA; j_call: TRBJ2-7; cdr3_aa: CASSPDRRLYEQYF
v_call: TRBV19; clone_size: NA; j_call: TRBJ1-1; cdr3_aa: CASTGRGNTEAFF
v_call: TRBV6-5; clone_size: NA; j_call: TRBJ2-7; cdr3_aa: CASSYSSRTDYEQYF
v_call: TRBV5-1; clone_size: NA; j_call: TRBJ1-1; cdr3_aa: CASSLGLGDTEAFF
v_call: TRBV27; clone_size: NA; j_call: TRBJ1-1; cdr3_aa: CASSLTGTNTEAFF